This entry concerns a single T cell receptor (beta chain). Antigen: not known. Sequencing used immunoSEQ multiplex PCR; TCRdb keeps in-frame clones, though not all of them. The table records about 40,000 clones, 70% to 85% of them present only once. The data were obtained in a study of OX40 agonist ivuxolimab in advanced cancers. At the level of the study: Those enrolled were 80% to 85% male, with a mean age of around 57 years and ages from about 20 to 85. General study findings and limits: The mean number of expanded clones was higher in CD8+ T cells than in CD4+.

V was shortened by 0 bases and J by 5 bases, with 9 bases between the two germline ends. The germline V gene encodes CDR1 MNHNY and CDR2 SVGAGI (reference sequence). The CDR3 extends over 14 amino acids. The receptor comes from an adult with an advanced solid tumor such as melanoma, head and neck, liver or kidney cancer. Sequencing used CD4+ or CD8+ T cells sorted from blood, obtained in a trial of the OX40 agonist ivuxolimab. The chain combines TRBV6-6 with TRBJ2-3, with D perhaps matching TRBD1 or TRBD2 (5 bases each). The CDR3 protein is CASSYSGPLDTQYF. The CDR3 DNA reads TGTGCCAGCAGTTACTCGGGACCTTTAGATACGCAGTATTTT.